These 17 T cell receptor beta chains were all obtained from the same sample, sequenced in a study of shared clonotypes between healthy human individuals. TCRdb's copy holds only in-frame clones and misses some; the assay was immunoSEQ multiplex PCR. Of approximately 2.5 million clones listed, approximately 94% are singletons. Material: naive CD4+ T cells sorted from blood. Noted subset: CD45RA+ positively selected. These receptors came from a man younger than 35 in good health.

Turning to this clone: Within the sample, other DNA sequences also encode this same CDR3. The V and J genes are TRBV7-2 and TRBJ2-3; unclear D gene. CDR1 and CDR2 (germline): SGHTA, FQGNSA. Trimming shortened V by 3 bases and J by 3 bases, and 7 bases separated the two germline ends. This CDR3 region has 13 residues. CDR3 in DNA: TGTGCCAGCAGCTTCTACGGGACAGATACGCAGTATTTT. Amino acid sequence: CASSFYGTDTQYF.

The rearrangement joins TRBV2 to TRBJ2-7; TRBD1 aligns across 11 bases. J gave up 7 bases and V 6 bases, and 8 bases lay outside the gene matches. The CDR3 totals 14 residues. In germline, CDR1 is SNHLY, CDR2 FYNNEI. The CDR3 is CASREPGQGEEQYF. CDR3 in DNA: TGTGCCAGCAGGGAACCGGGACAGGGGGAAGAGCAGTACTTC.

This rearrangement joins TRBV5-6 to TRBJ2-7; the match to TRBD2 covers 9 bases. This CDR3 is 17 amino acids long. Germline V gene sequence: CDR1 SGHDT, CDR2 YYEEEE. The J segment lost 0 bases and the V segment lost 2 bases, leaving 9 bases of the junction unmatched. CDR3 DNA: TGTGCCAGCAGCTTAGCCCGACTAGCGGATAGCTCCTACGAGCAGTACTTC. Translation gives CASSLARLADSSYEQYF.

Concerning this clone: One end of the junction does not line up with germline, which may come from a read error. The genes are TRBV5-4 and TRBJ1-1; D is ambiguous. Germline assignment: CDR1 SGHNT and CDR2 YYREEE (reference sequence). The CDR3 is made up of 16 amino acids. DNA of the CDR3: TGCGCCAGCAGCCAAGATCTATTAGGACGGACGAGAGAAGCTTTCTTT. Amino acid sequence: CASSQDLLGRTREAFF. Full variable domain (remainder filled in from reference TRBV5-4 and TRBJ1-1): ETGVTQSPTHLIKTRGQQVTLRCSSQSGHNTVSWYQQALGQGPQFIFQYYREEENGRGNFPPRFSGLQFPNYSSELNVNALELDDSALYLCASSQDLLGRTREAFFGQGTRLTVV.

The chain employs TRBV18 and TRBJ1-2; D is ambiguous. Per germline, CDR1 KGHSH and CDR2 LQKENI. The length of the CDR3 is 14 residues. The V end lost 3 bases, the J end lost 0 bases, and 8 bases lay between the germline ends. CDR3 sequence reads: CASSPTGSNYGYTF. The CDR3 nucleotides read TGTGCCAGCTCACCGACGGGGTCTAACTATGGCTACACCTTC.

This chain connects TRBV5-1 to TRBJ2-7; D possibly corresponds to TRBD2 (6 bases). The CDR3 length is 13 residues. CDR1 and CDR2 (germline): SGHRS, YFSETQ. Trimming stripped 4 bases from V and 7 bases from J, with 15 bases between. The chain's CDR3 is CASSLPAGGEQYF. Here the CDR3 DNA reads TGCGCCAGCAGCCTTCCCGCTGGAGGGGAGCAGTACTTC.

The DNA of the CDR3 is TGTGCCAGCAGTTGGGGGGATGAAGCTTTCTTT. It codes for CASSWGDEAFF. The J gene is TRBJ1-1, the V gene TRBV6-1, with a weak D call TRBD1 (5 bases). V was trimmed by 5 bases and J by 7 bases, leaving 8 bases between them. The germline V gene has CDR1 MNHNS and CDR2 SASEGT. This CDR3 contains 11 residues.

The chain links TRBV6-1 to TRBJ1-6; D is unresolved. Germline CDR1 MNHNS, CDR2 SASEGT. Trimming removed 2 bases at V and 0 bases at J, with 11 bases between. This CDR3 has 17 residues. In nucleotides, the CDR3 is TGTGCCAGCAGTGAACAGGCAGTAAGCTCCTATAATTCACCCCTCCACTTT. Translating it yields CASSEQAVSSYNSPLHF.

With respect to this clone: Other DNA sequences from this sample encode an identical CDR3 as well. This rearrangement joins TRBV10-3 to TRBJ1-4; no clear D gene. The germline V gene has CDR1 ENHRY and CDR2 SYGVKD. The CDR3 is made up of 12 amino acids. With 0 bases removed from V and 5 bases from J, the gap between germline ends came to 1 base. The CDR3 coding sequence is TGTGCCATCAGTGAGTCCAATGAAAAACTGTTTTTT. Translated, it gives CAISESNEKLFF.

The table lists this clone with a few counts. The chain has TRBV7-9 and TRBJ2-2; tentative D call: TRBD2 (5 bases). Deletions cut 7 bases from V and 6 bases from J, with 18 bases between. CDR1 SEHNR and CDR2 FQNEAQ come from the germline V gene (reference sequence). This CDR3 has 15 residues. This chain's CDR3 is CASNSPLLASGELFF. The CDR3 DNA sequence: TGTGCCAGCAACTCCCCCCTCCTAGCATCCGGGGAGCTGTTTTTT.

A remark on this clone: Other DNA sequences in the same sample also yield this CDR3. This chain joins TRBV5-4 and TRBJ2-5; TRBD2 aligns across 7 bases. V gave up 2 bases and J gave up 5 bases; unmatched junction bases: 3. The CDR3 is made up of 13 amino acids. CDR1 is SGHNT, CDR2 YYREEE, per germline (reference sequence). This CDR3 is CASSLAGRETQYF. For the CDR3, the DNA is TGTGCCAGCAGCTTAGCGGGGAGGGAGACCCAGTACTTC.

Remarks on this clone: Within the sample, other DNA sequences also encode this same CDR3. The chain joins TRBV9 to TRBJ2-7, with D perhaps assigned TRBD1 or TRBD2 (5 bases each). There are 13 residues in the CDR3. Germline V gives CDR1 SGDLS, CDR2 YYNGEE. The V end lost 0 bases, the J end lost 7 bases, and 11 bases lay between the germline ends. The CDR3 is CASSVGGGTEQYF. In DNA form, the CDR3 reads TGTGCCAGCAGCGTAGGTGGGGGAACGGAGCAGTACTTC.

The chain has TRBV10-3 and TRBJ1-5, with 8 bases matching TRBD1. The trim removed 2 bases at V and 7 bases at J, leaving 7 bases unmatched. CDR1 and CDR2 (germline): ENHRY, SYGVKD. The CDR3 is 15 amino acids. The DNA of the CDR3 is TGTGCCATCAGTGAGACAGGGGGACGGGGACAGCCCCAGCATTTT. Translated: CAISETGGRGQPQHF.

This clone was seen just once. The chain recombines TRBV6-4 with TRBJ1-2, with D perhaps TRBD1 (6 bases). This CDR3 has 18 residues. Trimming left V 5 bases short and J 0 bases short, with 22 bases between. The germline CDR1 and CDR2 sequences are MRHNA and SNTAGT. CDR3 nucleotides: TGTGCCAGCAGTACCCCGTCGACAGGAGTGGGATCTAACTATGGCTACACCTTC. It translates to CASSTPSTGVGSNYGYTF.

The V call is TRBV6-1, the J call TRBJ2-5, with a weak D call TRBD1 (6 bases). This CDR3 is built from 13 residues. Trimming left V 8 bases short and J 1 base short, with 11 bases between. CDR1 and CDR2 from the germline V gene are MNHNS and SASEGT. Here the CDR3 reads CASAGVGQETQYF. In DNA form, the CDR3 reads TGTGCCAGCGCAGGGGTGGGCCAAGAGACCCAGTACTTC.

The chain employs TRBV30 and TRBJ2-3, with D perhaps matching TRBD1 (5 bases). V lost 3 bases and J 2 bases, leaving 15 bases between the germline ends. Germline CDR1 is GTSNPN and CDR2 is SVGIG (reference sequence). The CDR3 totals 15 residues. The CDR3 DNA sequence: TGTGCCTGGAGCAGATTGGACATGGACACAGATACGCAGTATTTT. The encoded protein is CAWSRLDMDTDTQYF.

As regards this clone: The same CDR3 also results from other DNA sequences found in this sample. The chain employs TRBV5-6 and TRBJ2-3; TRBD2 aligns across 10 bases. Germline V lookup: CDR1 SGHDT, CDR2 YYEEEE. CDR3 length: 16 amino acids. After removal of 0 bases from V and 1 base from J, the junction contained 2 bases not matched to a gene. CDR3: CASSLGLAGGTDTQYF. The CDR3 DNA is TGTGCCAGCAGCTTGGGGCTAGCGGGGGGCACAGATACGCAGTATTTT.